The 18 T cell receptor beta chains reported below all come from one sample, sequenced in a study of T cells in Graves' hyperthyroidism and ophthalmopathy. TCR beta CDR3 regions were amplified from RNA. The HTBI set primed first-round TCR CDR3 RT-PCR. TCRdb reanalysed the multiplex PCR reads using MiXCR and keeps one entry per CDR3 protein. Of roughly 750,000 distinct CDR3 sequences listed, around 15% are singletons. The sequencing sample was made of blood. The receptor set was obtained from a man aged 18 to 35 with Graves' hyperthyroidism.

This clonotype was observed a handful of times. This chain uses TRBV3-1 with TRBJ1-3, with D uncertain. Germline lookup yields CDR1 LGHDT and CDR2 YNNKEL (reference sequence). V was trimmed by 4 bases and J by 0 bases, leaving 13 bases between them. The CDR3 contains 16 residues. The CDR3 bases are TGTGCCAGCAGCCCACGGACGGGATTCTCTGGAAACACCATATATTTT. It encodes CASSPRTGFSGNTIYF.

This clonotype was counted many times. The CDR3 is CASSSGAYEQYF. The CDR3 DNA reads TGTGCCAGCAGTTCCGGGGCCTACGAGCAGTACTTC. The V call is TRBV28, the J call TRBJ2-7; D perhaps matches TRBD2 (5 bases). The CDR3 runs to 12 residues. The germline V gene has CDR1 MDHEN and CDR2 SYDVKM. V was cut by 4 bases and J by 2 bases, with 6 bases left in between. The variable domain in full, with the rest retrieved from reference TRBV28 and TRBJ2-7, is DVKVTQSSRYLVKRTGEKVFLECVQDMDHENMFWYRQDPGLGLRLIYFSYDVKMKEKGDIPEGYSVSREKKERFSLILESASTNQTSMYLCASSSGAYEQYFGPGTRLTVT.

The chain joins TRBV24-1 to TRBJ2-7; D gene unclear. The CDR3 totals 12 residues. The ends were cut back, 6 bases at V and 8 bases at J, with 13 bases in the middle. In germline, CDR1 is KGHDR, CDR2 SFDVKD. The CDR3 sequence is CATSPGRRKQYF. As DNA, the CDR3 is TGTGCCACCAGTCCTGGACGTAGGAAGCAGTACTTC.

This clonotype was found many times. J is TRBJ2-3 and V is TRBV7-9; possible D gene TRBD1, 7 bases. Between the trimmed V and J ends, which lost 3 bases and 6 bases, there was a span of 22 bases. The CDR3 is 17 residues long. The germline V gene encodes CDR1 SEHNR and CDR2 FQNEAQ (reference sequence). The chain's CDR3 is CASSFRRQGGLRDTQYF. CDR3 DNA sequence: TGTGCCAGCAGCTTTCGTCGACAGGGAGGTCTTCGCGATACGCAGTATTTT.

The V call is TRBV7-2, the J call TRBJ1-6; D is uncertain. Germline CDR1 and CDR2: SGHTA and FQGNSA. V lost 5 bases and J 2 bases, leaving 7 bases between the germline ends. CDR3 size: 14 residues. CDR3 sequence reads: CASSLEPYNSPLHF. CDR3 DNA: TGTGCCAGCAGCCTTGAGCCCTATAATTCACCCCTCCACTTT.

With regard to this clonotype: Germline is not matched at one junction end, which may reflect a read error. This chain uses TRBV9 with TRBJ1-2; no firm D call. CDR3 length: 15 residues. Looked up from germline, CDR1 is SGDLS and CDR2 is YYNGEE. The CDR3 spells CAGSVAGNGNYGYTF. CDR3 coding DNA: TGTGCCGGCAGCGTAGCCGGTAACGGTAACTATGGCTACACCTTC.

This clonotype was seen many times. This chain connects TRBV18 to TRBJ2-1; a possible D gene is TRBD2 (6 bases). The CDR3 runs to 16 residues. V dropped 2 bases and J dropped 1 base, with 12 bases sitting between them. Germline CDR1 is KGHSH and CDR2 is LQKENI. The CDR3 reads CASSPEGAGSYNEQFF. The CDR3 coding sequence is TGTGCCAGCTCACCAGAAGGGGCGGGGTCCTACAATGAGCAGTTCTTC.

In this sample, this clonotype turned up many times. This sequence joins TRBV6-2 or TRBV6-3 and TRBJ2-7; a possible D gene is TRBD2 (6 bases). The length of the CDR3 is 14 residues. Trimming took off 2 bases at V and 2 bases at J, with 10 bases between the two ends. The germline V gene has CDR1 MNHEY and CDR2 SVGEGT. The CDR3, as DNA: TGTGCCAGCAGTTACACTTGGACTACCTACGAGCAGTACTTC. Encoded protein: CASSYTWTTYEQYF.

There are many counts of this clonotype. The chain has TRBV28 and TRBJ2-5; 9 bases fit TRBD1. The CDR3 sequence is 15 residues long. Unmatched junction bases numbered 6, after V lost 5 bases and J lost 2 bases. Looked up from germline, CDR1 is MDHEN and CDR2 is SYDVKM. CDR3: CASSITGTGQETQYF. The CDR3 DNA reads TGTGCCAGCAGTATAACCGGGACAGGGCAAGAGACCCAGTACTTC.

This chain joins TRBV19 and TRBJ2-3; D might be TRBD1 (5 bases). Germline loops: CDR1 LNHDA, CDR2 SQIVND (reference sequence). The CDR3 spans 14 residues. V lost 7 bases to trimming and J lost 1 base, with 12 bases between them. The CDR3 DNA sequence: TGTGCCAGTATTCCAGACAGTGGCACAGATACGCAGTATTTT. Translation: CASIPDSGTDTQYF.

The table lists this clonotype with many counts. The rearrangement uses TRBV30 and TRBJ1-1; D is possibly TRBD1 (5 bases). The ends were cut back, 2 bases at V and 6 bases at J, with 13 bases in the middle. Germline lookup yields CDR1 GTSNPN and CDR2 SVGIG (reference sequence). The CDR3 has 13 amino acids. CDR3 in amino acids: CAWSTGVFAEAFF. Here the CDR3 DNA reads TGTGCCTGGAGTACGGGGGTTTTCGCTGAAGCTTTCTTT.

The chain employs TRBV20-1 and TRBJ2-1; 8 bases agree with TRBD2. V dropped 0 bases and J dropped 0; count of bases not matched to a gene: 10. There are 18 residues in the CDR3. CDR1 is DFQATT, CDR2 SNEGSKA, per germline (reference sequence). This CDR3 reads CSARDPAGATFSYNEQFF. The CDR3 DNA is TGCAGTGCTAGAGACCCAGCGGGAGCTACTTTCTCCTACAATGAGCAGTTCTTC.

This clonotype was seen ten or more times. J is TRBJ2-3 and V is TRBV5-1; tentative D call: TRBD2 (7 bases). With 4 bases removed from V and 0 bases from J, the gap between germline ends came to 18 bases. This CDR3 contains 17 residues. In germline, CDR1 is SGHRS, CDR2 YFSETQ. CDR3 nucleotides: TGCGCCAGCAGCGCTGTCACGGGGGGCAAAAGCACAGATACGCAGTATTTT. This sequence encodes CASSAVTGGKSTDTQYF. The variable domain in full, with the rest retrieved from reference TRBV5-1 and TRBJ2-3, is KAGVTQTPRYLIKTRGQQVTLSCSPISGHRSVSWYQQTPGQGLQFLFEYFSETQRNKGNFPGRFSGRQFSNSRSEMNVSTLELGDSALYLCASSAVTGGKSTDTQYFGPGTRLTVL.

This sequence joins TRBV4-3 and TRBJ2-7; D may correspond to TRBD1 or TRBD2 (5 bases each). Trimming stripped 4 bases from V and 7 bases from J, with 14 bases between. The CDR3 contains 13 residues. The germline V gene encodes CDR1 LGHNA and CDR2 YSLEER. This chain's CDR3 is CASSRIGAVEQYF. The CDR3 DNA is TGCGCCAGCAGCCGTATCGGGGCCGTGGAGCAGTACTTC.

This clonotype was detected many times. This chain's CDR3 is CASSGRLAGYEQYF. For the CDR3, the DNA is TGTGCCAGCAGTGGAAGGCTAGCGGGCTACGAGCAGTACTTC. V gene TRBV2 combines with J gene TRBJ2-7; 8 bases fit TRBD2. This CDR3 is 14 amino acids long. V shed 4 bases, J shed 3 bases, and the junction held 5 bases outside the gene matches. Germline CDR1 and CDR2: SNHLY and FYNNEI.

This clonotype was counted many times. This chain links TRBV28 with TRBJ2-1; 8 nucleotides match TRBD2. This CDR3 spans 19 amino acids. The trim removed 3 bases at V and 0 bases at J, leaving 13 bases unmatched. Germline V gene data show CDR1 as MDHEN and CDR2 as SYDVKM. CDR3 coding DNA: TGTGCCAGCAGTTTTAAGAGCGGGAGTCCCTTGAGCTCCTACAATGAGCAGTTCTTC. Translated, it gives CASSFKSGSPLSSYNEQFF. Combining the CDR3 with reference TRBV28 and TRBJ2-1 gives the whole variable domain DVKVTQSSRYLVKRTGEKVFLECVQDMDHENMFWYRQDPGLGLRLIYFSYDVKMKEKGDIPEGYSVSREKKERFSLILESASTNQTSMYLCASSFKSGSPLSSYNEQFFGPGTRLTVL.

This clonotype was counted a few times. The chain carries TRBV20-1 and TRBJ2-3, with D unresolved. This CDR3 contains 12 residues. Trimming left V 3 bases short and J 5 bases short, with 9 bases between. Germline CDR1 is DFQATT and CDR2 is SNEGSKA (reference sequence). This CDR3 reads CSASSSRDTQYF. Here the CDR3 DNA reads TGCAGTGCTAGTTCCAGCCGAGATACGCAGTATTTT.

The table lists this clonotype with a count of one. V and J are TRBV7-2 and TRBJ1-2; TRBD1 matches 9 bases. Losses at the gene ends were 3 bases for V and 7 bases for J; bases not matched to a gene: 6. The CDR3 loop spans 14 amino acids. Germline V gene lookup returns CDR1 SGHTA and CDR2 FQGNSA. The CDR3 sequence is CASSLTGQGIGYTF. The CDR3 nucleotides are TGTGCCAGCAGCTTGACTGGACAGGGGATTGGCTACACCTTC. The variable domain in full, with the rest retrieved from reference TRBV7-2 and TRBJ1-2, is GAGVSQSPSNKVTEKGKDVELRCDPISGHTALYWYRQSLGQGLEFLIYFQGNSAPDKSGLPSDRFSAERTGGSVSTLTIQRTQQEDSAVYLCASSLTGQGIGYTFGSGTRLTVV.